These 20 T cell receptor beta chains share one sample of origin, sequenced in a study of cytomegalovirus exposure and HLA in healthy donors. A multiplex PCR was run with 60 Vbeta primers and 13 Jbeta primers. Sequencing used immunoSEQ multiplex PCR; TCRdb keeps in-frame clones, though not all of them. Of about 180,000 clones listed, around 81% are singletons. The specimen sequenced was PBMCs. The receptors stem from a man aged 40-55 years in good health and CMV-seronegative.

The genes are TRBV7-2 and TRBJ2-7; 9 nucleotides align to TRBD2. With V trimmed by 2 bases and J by 6 bases, 8 bases remained unmatched. The length of the CDR3 is 15 residues. Germline V gene lookup returns CDR1 SGHTA and CDR2 FQGNSA. The CDR3: CASSLRAGGVGEQYF. The CDR3, as DNA: TGTGCCAGCAGCTTAAGGGCGGGAGGGGTTGGCGAGCAGTACTTC.

The rearrangement joins TRBV9 to TRBJ2-3; unclear D gene. V dropped 4 bases and J dropped 6 bases, with 15 bases sitting between them. This CDR3 is built from 14 residues. Germline V lookup: CDR1 SGDLS, CDR2 YYNGEE. The CDR3 is CASSPRMGRDTQYF. CDR3 coding DNA: TGTGCCAGCAGCCCCCGGATGGGCCGGGATACGCAGTATTTT.

The chain couples TRBV6-5 to TRBJ1-1, with D uncertain. The V gene's germline CDR1 is MNHEY and CDR2 SVGAGI. CDR3 length: 14 amino acids. Trimming cost V 4 bases and J 1 base, with 10 bases left between them. The CDR3: CASSFSPGNTEAFF. CDR3 DNA sequence: TGTGCCAGCAGTTTTTCTCCCGGGAACACTGAAGCTTTCTTT.

The chain has TRBV5-3 and TRBJ2-7; 9 nucleotides match TRBD2. TRBV5-3 is sorted into the ORF group, with uncertain function. There are 15 residues in the CDR3. Trimming at V came to 0 bases and at J to 5 bases, leaving 6 bases not matched to a gene. The CDR3 loop is CARSLVSPSGNEQYF. The CDR3 nucleotides read TGTGCCAGAAGCTTGGTATCCCCTAGCGGGAACGAGCAGTACTTC.

This chain links TRBV5-4 with TRBJ2-2; 8 nucleotides line up with TRBD2. Germline CDR1 is SGHNT and CDR2 is YYREEE (reference sequence). The CDR3 has 19 residues. V trimming: 4 bases; J trimming: 2 bases; junction bases outside the gene matches: 16. This CDR3 is CASSRGGALGASNTGELFF. Here the CDR3 DNA reads TGTGCCAGCAGCCGGGGGGGGGCCCTAGGCGCGTCTAACACCGGGGAGCTGTTTTTT.

The chain links TRBV19 to TRBJ1-6; 10 bases fit TRBD1. The V gene end was trimmed by 5 bases and the J gene end by 10 bases; junction bases not matched to a gene: 8. The germline CDR1 and CDR2 sequences are LNHDA and SQIVND (reference sequence). The CDR3 spans 15 residues. CDR3 sequence (DNA): TGTGCCAGTAGTGAGGACAGGGGGTCAAAATCACCCCTCCACTTT. This encodes CASSEDRGSKSPLHF.

The CDR3 region has the DNA TGTGCCAGCAGCTTAGCCGGAGGACCGACGGTCGGGGCTTTCTTT. As protein: CASSLAGGPTVGAFF. The chain carries TRBV7-9 and TRBJ1-1; D remains unclear. The germline V gene has CDR1 SEHNR and CDR2 FQNEAQ (reference sequence). The CDR3 length is 15 residues. V was cut by 0 bases and J by 11 bases, with 19 bases left in between.

The V gene is TRBV7-2, the J gene TRBJ2-1; 7 bases match TRBD2. Germline-derived CDR1 and CDR2 are SGHTA and FQGNSA. The ends lost 2 bases at V and 0 bases at J; junction bases unmatched: 1. This CDR3 contains 15 residues. CDR3 loop: CASSLSGTSYNEQFF. The CDR3 DNA follows: TGTGCCAGCAGCTTAAGCGGGACCTCCTACAATGAGCAGTTCTTC.

The chain has TRBV6-1 and TRBJ1-2; weak D call: TRBD1 (6 bases). Per the germline V gene, CDR1 is MNHNS and CDR2 is SASEGT. This CDR3 is 13 amino acids long. V lost 6 bases and J lost 14, with 22 bases in between. Here the CDR3 reads CASSELTKGRGTF. In DNA, the CDR3 is TGTGCCAGCAGCGAACTCACTAAAGGAAGGGGGACCTTC.

A few counts support this clone. The chain links TRBV2 to TRBJ2-1; 9 bases are shared with TRBD2. The V gene end was trimmed by 3 bases and the J gene end by 7 bases; junction bases not matched to a gene: 4. This CDR3 has 14 amino acids. CDR1 and CDR2 from the germline V gene are SNHLY and FYNNEI. The CDR3 sequence: CASSEAGGRNEQFF. DNA for the CDR3: TGTGCCAGCAGTGAGGCGGGGGGGCGGAATGAGCAGTTCTTC.

The chain carries TRBV7-6 and TRBJ2-6, with D tentatively TRBD1 (5 bases). The CDR3 runs 17 residues. Germline CDR1 SGHVS, CDR2 FNYEAQ. The germline V and J ends were trimmed by 1 base and 4 bases, with 14 bases remaining between them. DNA for the CDR3: TGTGCCAGCAGCTTAGAGTTAGGGGCGTTAGGGGCCAACGTCCTGACTTTC. Its translation is CASSLELGALGANVLTF.

V and J are TRBV7-9 and TRBJ2-3; 8 bases agree with TRBD1. V shed 5 bases, J shed 0 bases, and the junction held 7 bases outside the gene matches. This CDR3 contains 16 residues. Germline CDR1 reads SEHNR; CDR2 reads FQNEAQ (reference sequence). CDR3 in DNA: TGTGCCAGCAGCCCGCTGGACAGGGATAGCACAGATACGCAGTATTTT. Protein product: CASSPLDRDSTDTQYF. Based on the CDR3 plus reference TRBV7-9 and TRBJ2-3, the full variable domain is DTGVSQNPRHKITKRGQNVTFRCDPISEHNRLYWYRQTLGQGPEFLTYFQNEAQLEKSRLLSDRFSAERPKGSFSTLEIQRTEQGDSAMYLCASSPLDRDSTDTQYFGPGTRLTVL.

The chain carries TRBV18 and TRBJ2-7; 7 positions agree with TRBD2. Germline lookup yields CDR1 KGHSH and CDR2 LQKENI. The V gene end was trimmed by 8 bases and the J gene end by 2 bases; junction bases not matched to a gene: 6. There are 13 residues in the CDR3. The CDR3 coding sequence is TGTGCCAGCGGGGAGGGTAGCGCCTACGAGCAGTACTTC. Amino acid sequence: CASGEGSAYEQYF.

The J gene is TRBJ2-3, the V gene TRBV7-2; D is possibly TRBD2 (6 bases). The V end was cut by 6 bases, the J end by 1 base, with 20 bases between. Germline CDR1 is SGHTA and CDR2 is FQGNSA. This CDR3 has 17 amino acids. Here the CDR3 reads CASSRRASGAGTDTQYF. The CDR3 DNA sequence: TGTGCCAGCAGTCGTAGGGCTTCGGGAGCGGGCACAGATACGCAGTATTTT.

V is TRBV11-2 and J is TRBJ2-2, with 7 bases matching TRBD2. CDR1 and CDR2 from the germline V gene are SGHAT and FQNNGV. Trimming cost V 6 bases and J 2 bases; bases outside gene matches: 12. The CDR3 sequence is 17 residues long. The CDR3: CASRRLAGWRNTGELFF. The CDR3 nucleotides are TGTGCCAGCAGACGACTAGCCGGGTGGAGAAACACCGGGGAGCTGTTTTTT.

V usage is TRBV2 and J usage is TRBJ1-3, with D possibly TRBD1 on 6 matching bases. Trimming stripped 7 bases from V and 0 bases from J, with 10 bases between. Germline V lookup: CDR1 SNHLY, CDR2 FYNNEI. This CDR3 is 14 amino acids long. The CDR3 DNA is TGTGCCAGCAAGGGGGTGAGCTCTGGAAACACCATATATTTT. It codes for CASKGVSSGNTIYF.

The sample holds a few counts of this clone. The chain recombines TRBV30 with TRBJ1-4; TRBD1 agrees at 10 bases. The CDR3 is 15 amino acids. V was pared by 5 bases and J by 5 bases, with 8 bases of the junction left unmatched. Germline V gene lookup returns CDR1 GTSNPN and CDR2 SVGIG (reference sequence). CDR3 in amino acids: CAWSRQGAKNEKLFF. For the CDR3, the DNA is TGTGCCTGGTCCAGACAGGGGGCTAAAAATGAAAAACTGTTTTTT.

This clone was recorded only once. This sequence joins TRBV7-2 and TRBJ2-2; the D gene is possibly TRBD1 (6 bases). CDR1 SGHTA and CDR2 FQGNSA come from the germline V gene. V dropped 5 bases and J dropped 2 bases, with 12 bases sitting between them. This CDR3 is built from 15 residues. CDR3 sequence (DNA): TGTGCCAGCAGCCCTGGACAGCGTAACACCGGGGAGCTGTTTTTT. Translated, it gives CASSPGQRNTGELFF.

The rearrangement links TRBV4-1 to TRBJ2-1; TRBD2 aligns across 11 bases. Germline V gives CDR1 MGHRA, CDR2 YSYEKL. Trimming took 0 bases from V and 4 from J; bases not matched to a gene: 5. The CDR3 spans 17 residues. DNA for the CDR3: TGCGCCAGCAGCCAAGACACTAGCGGGGGCTTTTACAATGAGCAGTTCTTC. Residues: CASSQDTSGGFYNEQFF.

The genes are TRBV6-4 and TRBJ1-1, with 7 bases fitting TRBD1. This CDR3 has 16 residues. Trimming at V came to 5 bases and at J to 5 bases, leaving 14 bases not matched to a gene. Germline V lookup: CDR1 MRHNA, CDR2 SNTAGT. The CDR3 sequence is CASSPIDRVKGTEAFF. The DNA of the CDR3 is TGTGCCAGCAGTCCGATTGACAGGGTCAAAGGGACTGAAGCTTTCTTT.